The 8 T cell receptor beta chains below were found in one sample sequenced in a study of shared clonotypes between healthy human individuals. Method: immunoSEQ multiplex PCR; TCRdb's copy keeps in-frame clones and lacks some. The top ten clones hold about 1.7% of a sample with about 2.1 million clones, about 93% of them seen once. Naive CD8 cells lacked CD45RO, underwent positive selection for CCR7 and left out terminally differentiated effector memory CD45RA+ cells. The material sequenced was naive CD8+ T cells from PBMCs. These receptors originate from a man aged 18 to 30 in good health. Some clones in this sample may be carry-over from other donors' samples.

The chain joins TRBV7-3 to TRBJ2-1; D unclear. The CDR3 covers 15 residues. The germline V and J ends were trimmed by 2 bases and 5 bases, with 13 bases remaining between them. Looked up from germline, CDR1 is SGHTA and CDR2 is FQGTGA. In nucleotides, the CDR3 is TGTGCCAGCAGCTTAGGTGGCTATACAAACAATGAGCAGTTCTTC. This sequence encodes CASSLGGYTNNEQFF. Looking up the rest from reference TRBV7-3 and TRBJ2-1 gives the full variable domain: GAGVSQTPSNKVTEKGKYVELRCDPISGHTALYWYRQSLGQGPEFLIYFQGTGAADDSGLPNDRFFAVRPEGSVSTLKIQRTERGDSAVYLCASSLGGYTNNEQFFGPGTRLTVL.

This chain uses TRBV4-1 with TRBJ2-7; D not certain. The CDR3 consists of 11 residues. The germline V gene encodes CDR1 MGHRA and CDR2 YSYEKL. The V end lost 9 bases, the J end lost 6 bases, and 12 bases lay between the germline ends. The CDR3 region is CARTPWGEQYF. The CDR3 DNA reads TGCGCCAGGACCCCGTGGGGCGAGCAGTACTTC.

The chain links TRBV27 to TRBJ2-2, with a weak D call TRBD1 (6 bases). This CDR3 comprises 15 residues. Germline V gene sequence: CDR1 MNHEY, CDR2 SMNVEV (reference sequence). V lost 0 bases to trimming and J lost 4 bases, with 9 bases between them. DNA for the CDR3: TGTGCCAGCAGTTTATCCCAGGGGTCCACCGGGGAGCTGTTTTTT. This translates into CASSLSQGSTGELFF.

The chain combines TRBV20-1 with TRBJ1-1, with unresolved D. Germline loops: CDR1 DFQATT, CDR2 SNEGSKA (reference sequence). The CDR3 length is 11 residues. Trimming stripped 2 bases from V and 8 bases from J, with 9 bases between. DNA of the CDR3: TGCAGTGCTAGACCCCCCGCGGAAGCTTTCTTT. This gives the protein CSARPPAEAFF.

Notes on this clone: Other nucleotide sequences from this sample produce the same CDR3. This chain connects TRBV28 to TRBJ2-1; 10 nucleotides match TRBD2. The germline V gene has CDR1 MDHEN and CDR2 SYDVKM. The CDR3 spans 14 residues. V dropped 5 bases and J dropped 6; count of bases not matched to a gene: 4. This CDR3 reads CASSSLAGVNEQFF. CDR3 sequence (DNA): TGTGCCAGCAGTAGTCTAGCGGGAGTCAATGAGCAGTTCTTC.

This rearrangement joins TRBV7-2 to TRBJ2-1; D may be TRBD1 or TRBD2 (6 bases each). V gave up 4 bases and J gave up 2 bases, with 12 bases separating them. CDR3 length: 15 residues. Looked up from germline, CDR1 is SGHTA and CDR2 is FQGNSA. The CDR3 bases are TGTGCCAGCAGCTGGGGGGCAGGCGCCTACAATGAGCAGTTCTTC. It specifies CASSWGAGAYNEQFF.

The CDR3 loop reads CASSGERDQETQYF. The CDR3 DNA is TGTGCCAGCAGTGGGGAGAGAGACCAAGAGACCCAGTACTTC. The chain links TRBV28 to TRBJ2-5; tentative D call: TRBD2 (5 bases). V was cut by 5 bases and J by 0 bases, with 10 bases left in between. The CDR3 contains 14 residues. The germline V gene encodes CDR1 MDHEN and CDR2 SYDVKM.

This clone was seen just once. The chain links TRBV19 to TRBJ1-4; 8 positions agree with TRBD1. CDR1 and CDR2 (germline): LNHDA, SQIVND (reference sequence). V trimming: 5 bases; J trimming: 4 bases; junction bases outside the gene matches: 6. CDR3 length: 15 residues. CDR3 sequence (DNA): TGTGCCAGTAGTCCCCACAGGGGGGGTAATGAAAAACTGTTTTTT. It is translated as CASSPHRGGNEKLFF.